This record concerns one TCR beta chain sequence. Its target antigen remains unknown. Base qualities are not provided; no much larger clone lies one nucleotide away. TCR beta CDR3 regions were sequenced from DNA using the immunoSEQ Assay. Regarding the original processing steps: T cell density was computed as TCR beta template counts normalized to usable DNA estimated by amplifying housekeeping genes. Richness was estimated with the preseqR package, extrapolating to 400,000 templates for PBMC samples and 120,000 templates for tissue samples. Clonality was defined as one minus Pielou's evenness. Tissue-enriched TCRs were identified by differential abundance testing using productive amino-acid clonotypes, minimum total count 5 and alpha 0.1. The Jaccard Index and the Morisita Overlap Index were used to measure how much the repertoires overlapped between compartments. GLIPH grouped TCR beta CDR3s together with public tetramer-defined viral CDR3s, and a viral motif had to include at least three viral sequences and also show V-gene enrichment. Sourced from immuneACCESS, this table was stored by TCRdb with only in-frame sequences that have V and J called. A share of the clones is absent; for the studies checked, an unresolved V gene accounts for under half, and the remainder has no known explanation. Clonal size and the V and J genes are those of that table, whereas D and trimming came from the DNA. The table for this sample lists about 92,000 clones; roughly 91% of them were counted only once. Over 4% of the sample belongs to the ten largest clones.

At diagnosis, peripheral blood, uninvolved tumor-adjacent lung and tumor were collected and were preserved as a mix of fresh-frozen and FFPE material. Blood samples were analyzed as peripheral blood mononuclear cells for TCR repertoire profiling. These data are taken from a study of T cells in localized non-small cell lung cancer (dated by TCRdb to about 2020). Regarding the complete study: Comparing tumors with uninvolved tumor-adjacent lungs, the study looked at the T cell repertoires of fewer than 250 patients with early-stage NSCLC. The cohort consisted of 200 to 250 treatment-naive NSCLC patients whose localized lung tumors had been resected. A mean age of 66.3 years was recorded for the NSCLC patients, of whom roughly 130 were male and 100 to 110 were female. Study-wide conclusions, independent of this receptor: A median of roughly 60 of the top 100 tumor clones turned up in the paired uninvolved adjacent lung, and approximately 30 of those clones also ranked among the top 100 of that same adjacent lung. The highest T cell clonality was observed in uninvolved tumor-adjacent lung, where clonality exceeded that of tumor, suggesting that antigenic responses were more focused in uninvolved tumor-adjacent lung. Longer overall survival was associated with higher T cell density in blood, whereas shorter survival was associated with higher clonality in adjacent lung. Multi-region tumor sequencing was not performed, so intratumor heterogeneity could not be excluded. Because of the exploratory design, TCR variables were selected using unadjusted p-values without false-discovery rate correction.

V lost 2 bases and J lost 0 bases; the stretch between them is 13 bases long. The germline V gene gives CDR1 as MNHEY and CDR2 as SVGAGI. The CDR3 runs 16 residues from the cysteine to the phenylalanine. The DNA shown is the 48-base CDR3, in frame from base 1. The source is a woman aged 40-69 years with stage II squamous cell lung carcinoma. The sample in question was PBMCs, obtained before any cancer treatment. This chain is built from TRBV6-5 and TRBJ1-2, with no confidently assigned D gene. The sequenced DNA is TGTGCCAGCAGTTACCAAGCGACACCAGCTAACTATGGCTACACCTTC. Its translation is CASSYQATPANYGYTF.